A selection of T cell receptor beta chains follows, all from one sample in a study of OX40 agonist ivuxolimab in advanced cancers. Only in-frame clones appear in the TCRdb table, and some are missing; sequencing was by immunoSEQ multiplex PCR. This sample has 85,000 to 120,000 clones, with about nine tenths found just once. This specimen was CD4+ or CD8+ T cells sorted from blood, taken in a trial of the OX40 agonist ivuxolimab. The source of these receptors is an adult with an advanced solid tumor such as melanoma, head and neck, liver or kidney cancer. CDR3s include the opening cysteine and the closing phenylalanine or tryptophan.

V gene	J gene	CDR3 protein
TRBV9	TRBJ2-1	CASSVGLGLAYEQFF
TRBV19	TRBJ1-1	CASSSGGRAFF
TRBV9	TRBJ1-3	CASSAEVSGNTIYF
TRBV5-1	TRBJ2-7	CASSLAPGGAYEQYF
TRBV4-3	TRBJ2-3	CASTLAGGLTDTQYF
TRBV9	TRBJ2-2	CASSVGGQLTGELFF
TRBV4-1	TRBJ1-5	CASSQEGPEPSYSNQPQHF
TRBV7-9	TRBJ2-7	CASSVTYEQYF
TRBV9	TRBJ1-5	CASSSYYGEGPEANQPQHF
TRBV30	TRBJ2-1	CAWSPPSGGHHNEQFF
TRBV5-1	TRBJ1-3	CASSLSGTVGNTIYF
TRBV7-7	TRBJ2-5	CASSPRGGPQETQYF
TRBV30	TRBJ1-4	CAWNEGVNEKLFF
TRBV2	TRBJ2-5	CASSEGDWGTETQYF
TRBV6-1	TRBJ1-2	CASTGGGGYTF
TRBV7-2	TRBJ2-5	CASSLTGGAKTQYF
TRBV28	TRBJ1-4	CASSLGGSNEKLFF
TRBV30	TRBJ2-3	CAWSVAGADTQYF
TRBV6-6	TRBJ1-1	CASHGTPNTEAFF
TRBV5-4	TRBJ1-2	CASSLLERAYGYTF
TRBV27	TRBJ1-6	CASSATDWLFSPLHF
TRBV6-6	TRBJ1-2	CASRKTQGAEGGYTF
TRBV7-9	TRBJ1-3	CASSPDRTWTGNTIYF
TRBV23-1	TRBJ2-4	CASSPGRDPIPLNIQYF
TRBV5-1	TRBJ1-4	CASSFLGGYEKLFF
TRBV7-3	TRBJ2-2	CASMRGSANTGELFF
TRBV14	TRBJ2-6	CASSQGGGTGANVLTF
TRBV20-1	TRBJ2-1	CSASWNEQFF
TRBV7-2	TRBJ2-3	CASSPDSLGTDTQYF
TRBV4-3	TRBJ2-2	CASSQEVVRGNTGELFF
TRBV11-3	TRBJ2-5	CASSLSYGSQETQYF
TRBV19	TRBJ1-5	CASRLGGQPQHF
TRBV15	TRBJ1-3	CATSRGQNSGNTIYF
TRBV7-7	TRBJ1-3	CAFCKSEGNSGNTIYF
TRBV6-4	TRBJ1-2	CASSADRGHYGYTF
TRBV21-1	TRBJ1-2	CASSKRGEINCGYTF
TRBV7-2	TRBJ2-5	CASSLTGGPSGTQYF
TRBV18	TRBJ1-1	CASSPVSTGPPDTEAFF
TRBV7-9	TRBJ2-1	CASSSGVGRNNEQFF
TRBV25-1	TRBJ2-7	CASTGSSSYEQYF
TRBV30	TRBJ1-5	CAWAHRGQGANQPQHF
TRBV7-9	TRBJ2-3	CASSLTGGMEDTQYF
TRBV6-5	TRBJ2-7	CASSPGTGDREQYF
TRBV28	TRBJ1-1	CASQIKGEEAFF
TRBV6-5	TRBJ1-5	CASRDHGEDNQPQHF